This TCR beta chain was captured by sequencing in a study of T-cell reconstitution after alpha-beta-depleted transplantation in children. This clonotype was seen a handful of times. Its ends do not fully match the called genes, so a read error is possible. The germline gives CDR1 SGDLS, CDR2 YYNGEE. CDR3 length equals 15 residues. The TCRbeta library incorporated unique molecular identifiers. One entry per CDR3 protein results from TCRdb running MiXCR on the PCR reads. The sample has just under 550,000 distinct CDR3 sequences, around 18% seen once. The receptor's source is a human donor who donated a stem cell graft to a child with acute lymphoblastic leukemia. This sequence joins TRBV9 and TRBJ2-2; D might be TRBD2 (5 bases). The input for sequencing was PBMCs from the stem cell graft donor, taken from the stem cell graft. CDR3 region: CPSSVGLSNTGELFF. CDR3 sequence (DNA): TGTCCCAGCAGCGTCGGACTTTCGAACACCGGGGAGCTGTTTTTT.